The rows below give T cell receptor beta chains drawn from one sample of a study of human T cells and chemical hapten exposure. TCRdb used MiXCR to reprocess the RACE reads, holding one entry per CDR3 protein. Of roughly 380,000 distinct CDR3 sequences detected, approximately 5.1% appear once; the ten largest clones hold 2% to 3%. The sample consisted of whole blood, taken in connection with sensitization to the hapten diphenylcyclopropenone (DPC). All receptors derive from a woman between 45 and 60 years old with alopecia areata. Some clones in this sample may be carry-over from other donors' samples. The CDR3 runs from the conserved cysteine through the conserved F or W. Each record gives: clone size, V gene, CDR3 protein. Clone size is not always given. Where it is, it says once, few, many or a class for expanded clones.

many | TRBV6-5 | CASRVIDGEGQPQHF
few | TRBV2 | CAISGEANQPQHF
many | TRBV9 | CASSSGGGPYEQYF
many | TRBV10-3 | CAIAEAGGSYEQYF
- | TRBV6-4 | CASSASTGGNTEAFF
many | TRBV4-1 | CASSQALAGWGGELFF
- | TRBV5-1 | CASSIQAIDEQFF
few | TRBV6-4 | CASSPNSSRLVSSYEQYF
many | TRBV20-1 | CSAIGTVVSKGSPLHF
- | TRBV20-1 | CSASPSGRGQYF
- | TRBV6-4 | CASSVGQGASGANVLTF
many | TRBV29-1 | CSVEQVAVTDTQYF
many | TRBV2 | CASSAGEDLYYF
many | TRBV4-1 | CASSQERLGGYEQYF
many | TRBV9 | CASSGGSKKLFF
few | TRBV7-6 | CASSFGVRETQYF
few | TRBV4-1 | CASSQGEGFYEQYF
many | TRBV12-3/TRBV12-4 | CASSPQVGIGYEQYF
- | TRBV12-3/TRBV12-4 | CASNPFGPYGYTF
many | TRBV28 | CASRPSTDTQYF
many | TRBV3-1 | CASSPLGGTGELFF
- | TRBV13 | CASSLGGQGANGYTF
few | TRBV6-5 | CASSYRTRFYEQYF
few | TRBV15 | CATSRESEAQETQYF